Each of the 28 T cell receptor beta chains below was sequenced from the same sample in a study of T cell repertoires in cytomegalovirus infection. TCRdb reprocessed the reads with MiXCR, giving one entry per CDR3 protein. The sample contains 500,000 to 600,000 distinct CDR3 sequences, approximately 16% of which appear only once. The specimen sequenced was CD8+ T cells from PBMCs. All receptors derive from a human donor in good health (CMV status not recorded). Some clones in this sample may be carry-over from other donors' samples.

This clonotype turned up a few times. The chain combines TRBV5-6 with TRBJ1-6, with TRBD1 identical over 7 bases. This CDR3 has 15 residues. Germline lookup yields CDR1 SGHDT and CDR2 YYEEEE. The J segment lost 12 bases and the V segment lost 4 bases, leaving 13 bases of the junction unmatched. The CDR3 DNA reads TGTGCCAGCAGCATGGGAGGGGGCATCGGAAGACCCCTCCACTTT. This translates into CASSMGGGIGRPLHF. Using reference TRBV5-6 and TRBJ1-6 for the parts outside the CDR3, the full variable domain is DAGVTQSPTHLIKTRGQQVTLRCSPKSGHDTVSWYQQALGQGPQFIFQYYEEEERQRGNFPDRFSGHQFPNYSSELNVNALLLGDSALYLCASSMGGGIGRPLHFGNGTRLTVT.

The chain is built from TRBV5-1 and TRBJ1-1; no firm D call. The germline gives CDR1 SGHRS, CDR2 YFSETQ. CDR3 length: 15 residues. The germline V and J ends were trimmed by 4 bases and 4 bases, with 17 bases remaining between them. CDR3 residues: CASSTRRRGRTEAFF. The CDR3 bases are TGCGCCAGCAGCACCAGACGCCGAGGGCGCACTGAAGCTTTCTTT.

This clonotype showed up just a few times. The V and J genes are TRBV3-1 and TRBJ2-2, with TRBD1 matching 7 bases. Losses at the gene ends were 2 bases for V and 3 bases for J; bases not matched to a gene: 3. Germline-derived CDR1 and CDR2 are LGHDT and YNNKEL (reference sequence). The CDR3 extends over 15 amino acids. CDR3 nucleotide sequence: TGTGCCAGCAGCCAACCAGGGGGTTACACCGGGGAGCTGTTTTTT. Its protein is CASSQPGGYTGELFF.

This clonotype was recorded at least ten times. V usage is TRBV7-8 and J usage is TRBJ2-7; D is unclear. There are 13 residues in the CDR3. The V gene's germline CDR1 is SGHVS and CDR2 FQNEAQ. Trimming pared 8 bases from V and 2 bases from J, leaving 13 bases between. Written as DNA, the CDR3 is TGTGCCAGCTTGCATGACACTACCTACGAGCAGTACTTC. Its translation: CASLHDTTYEQYF.

This clonotype occurred many times. This rearrangement joins TRBV14 to TRBJ1-4; possible D gene TRBD1, 6 bases. This CDR3 comprises 15 residues. Germline CDR1 and CDR2: SGHDN and FVKESK. V was clipped by 5 bases and J by 8 bases, with 18 bases between them. As DNA, the CDR3 is TGTGCCAGCAGCGCTCGGACAGAAAGTTACGAAAAACTGTTTTTT. Translating it yields CASSARTESYEKLFF.

V and J are TRBV7-6 and TRBJ2-5; D gene unclear. Trimming stripped 0 bases from V and 1 base from J, with 9 bases between. This CDR3 spans 15 amino acids. Germline CDR1 reads SGHVS; CDR2 reads FNYEAQ. This chain's CDR3 is CASSLAGELQETQYF. The CDR3, as DNA: TGTGCCAGCAGCTTAGCGGGTGAACTCCAAGAGACCCAGTACTTC.

The J gene is TRBJ2-7, the V gene TRBV7-6, with D unclear. The germline V gene encodes CDR1 SGHVS and CDR2 FNYEAQ. Trimming removed 5 bases at V and 6 bases at J, with 14 bases between. The CDR3 is 13 amino acids. The DNA for the CDR3 is TGTGCCAGCAGCGGCAGCTCTAGATCCGAGCAGTACTTC. Protein: CASSGSSRSEQYF. The variable domain in full, completed from reference TRBV7-6 and TRBJ2-7, reads GAGVSQSPRYKVTKRGQDVALRCDPISGHVSLYWYRQALGQGPEFLTYFNYEAQQDKSGLPNDRFSAERPEGSISTLTIQRTEQRDSAMYRCASSGSSRSEQYFGPGTRLTVT.

This clonotype was recorded once. The V call is TRBV4-1, the J call TRBJ2-3, with 8 bases lining up with TRBD1. The CDR3 is 15 amino acids. Germline V CDR1 and CDR2: MGHRA, YSYEKL. Losses at the gene ends were 5 bases for V and 5 bases for J; bases not matched to a gene: 9. The CDR3 nucleotides are TGCGCCAGCAGCTTCCGGACAGGGAGGATAGATACGCAGTATTTT. Protein: CASSFRTGRIDTQYF.

This clonotype was seen a single time. This chain connects TRBV10-3 to TRBJ2-7; D is unclear. The germline gives CDR1 ENHRY, CDR2 SYGVKD. This CDR3 region has 14 residues. Trimming pared 4 bases from V and 0 bases from J, leaving 10 bases between. CDR3 sequence reads: CAISASQASYEQYF. The CDR3 nucleotides are TGTGCCATCAGTGCGTCGCAGGCCTCCTACGAGCAGTACTTC.

The chain recombines TRBV14 with TRBJ1-2; D ambiguous. The V end was cut by 4 bases, the J end by 8 bases, with 17 bases between. The V gene's germline CDR1 is SGHDN and CDR2 FVKESK. The CDR3 is 14 amino acids. As DNA, the CDR3 is TGTGCCAGCAGCCCAGTGGACGGACTCCGGGGCTACACCTTC. This codes for CASSPVDGLRGYTF.

The gene calls are TRBV10-3 and TRBJ1-1; D not resolved. CDR3 length equals 12 residues. Germline V gene data show CDR1 as ENHRY and CDR2 as SYGVKD. The V and J ends lost 0 bases and 11 bases respectively, with 10 bases between them. The CDR3 DNA sequence: TGTGCCATCAGTGAGTCCGGCGGTCGGGCTTTCTTT. This gives the protein CAISESGGRAFF.

The table lists this clonotype with a few counts. The chain employs TRBV29-1 and TRBJ1-1; possible D gene TRBD1, 5 bases. Germline V gives CDR1 SQVTM, CDR2 ANQGSEA. The CDR3 covers 13 residues. V lost 8 bases and J 1 base, leaving 14 bases between the germline ends. CDR3 sequence: CSSTGGKNTEAFF. The CDR3, as DNA: TGCAGCTCTACGGGGGGGAAGAACACTGAAGCTTTCTTT.

This clonotype has just a few counts. V and J are TRBV6-2 or TRBV6-3 and TRBJ2-1; D is unclear. Germline lookup yields CDR1 MNHEY and CDR2 SVGEGT. The CDR3 extends over 15 amino acids. V gave up 5 bases and J gave up 0 bases, with 11 bases separating them. This CDR3 reads CASSPESSSYNEQFF. The CDR3 DNA reads TGTGCCAGCAGTCCGGAATCGAGCTCCTACAATGAGCAGTTCTTC.

To note about this clonotype: A read error may be the cause here, since a much bigger clone is one base away. The CDR3 sequence is CAISEGGGNTVAFF. The CDR3 nucleotides read TGTGCCATCAGTGAGGGGGGGGGGAACACTGTAGCTTTCTTT. The chain recombines TRBV10-3 with TRBJ1-1; tentative D call: TRBD1 (5 bases). This CDR3 comprises 14 residues. Germline V CDR1 and CDR2: ENHRY, SYGVKD.

There are many counts of this clonotype. The rearrangement joins TRBV12-3 or TRBV12-4 to TRBJ1-1; maybe TRBD1 (6 bases). V gave up 3 bases and J gave up 5 bases, with 7 bases separating them. The CDR3 is 12 amino acids. For the CDR3, the DNA is TGTGCCAGCAGTTTTGGGACAACTGAAGCTTTCTTT. Amino acids: CASSFGTTEAFF.

This clonotype was observed at least ten times. The V and J genes are TRBV4-1 and TRBJ2-3; 10 bases match TRBD1. CDR3 length equals 18 residues. CDR1 and CDR2 (germline): MGHRA, YSYEKL. V lost 2 bases and J lost 3; bases outside the gene matches: 11. The chain's CDR3 is CASSQRTGTGARTDTQYF. The CDR3 region has the DNA TGCGCCAGCAGCCAAAGAACCGGGACAGGGGCCCGGACAGATACGCAGTATTTT.

The sample holds many counts of this clonotype. The chain joins TRBV7-9 to TRBJ1-6, with D hard to call. The ends were cut back, 8 bases at V and 8 bases at J, with 4 bases in the middle. Germline assignment: CDR1 SEHNR and CDR2 FQNEAQ (reference sequence). The CDR3 sequence is 10 residues long. The CDR3 DNA is TGTGCCAGCTCGGATTCACCCCTCCACTTT. Amino acids: CASSDSPLHF. Full variable domain (remainder filled in from reference TRBV7-9 and TRBJ1-6): DTGVSQNPRHKITKRGQNVTFRCDPISEHNRLYWYRQTLGQGPEFLTYFQNEAQLEKSRLLSDRFSAERPKGSFSTLEIQRTEQGDSAMYLCASSDSPLHFGNGTRLTVT.

This clonotype showed up many times. The rearrangement uses TRBV7-9 and TRBJ2-1; D unresolved. Per germline, CDR1 SEHNR and CDR2 FQNEAQ (reference sequence). Deletions cut 8 bases from V and 8 bases from J, with 13 bases between. This CDR3 spans 12 amino acids. CDR3 coding DNA: TGTGCCAGCGCCAGGCCACCCGATGAGCAGTTCTTC. Protein product: CASARPPDEQFF.

The table lists this clonotype with many counts. The chain employs TRBV7-9 and TRBJ2-1; D is possibly TRBD2 (6 bases). V was trimmed by 5 bases and J by 3 bases, leaving 17 bases between them. The CDR3 totals 16 residues. Looked up from germline, CDR1 is SEHNR and CDR2 is FQNEAQ (reference sequence). The CDR3 reads CASSPPGGGNYNEQFF. CDR3 DNA sequence: TGTGCCAGCAGCCCCCCCGGCGGCGGGAACTACAATGAGCAGTTCTTC.

This clonotype has a count of ten or more. The chain combines TRBV28 with TRBJ1-2; D is unresolved. V lost 9 bases and J lost 0, with 5 bases in between. The germline CDR1 and CDR2 sequences are MDHEN and SYDVKM. The CDR3 loop spans 11 amino acids. The CDR3 coding sequence is TGTGCCAGTGGGGCTAACTATGGCTACACCTTC. Its protein is CASGANYGYTF.

The chain is built from TRBV18 and TRBJ2-3; 12 nucleotides match TRBD2. This CDR3 contains 15 residues. The V and J ends lost 6 bases and 2 bases, in that order; junction bases with no gene match: 3. Germline V gene lookup returns CDR1 KGHSH and CDR2 LQKENI. The CDR3 loop reads CASSGLAGNTDTQYF. DNA of the CDR3: TGTGCCAGCTCCGGACTAGCGGGGAACACAGATACGCAGTATTTT.

This sequence joins TRBV2 and TRBJ2-1; 15 bases map to TRBD2. The CDR3 is 18 residues long. The V segment lost 4 bases and the J segment 0 bases; nucleotides outside the gene matches: 4. Germline CDR1 reads SNHLY; CDR2 reads FYNNEI. The CDR3 region has the DNA TGTGCCAGCAGTGGGGGACTAGCGGGGGGACGCTCCTACAATGAGCAGTTCTTC. Translation: CASSGGLAGGRSYNEQFF.

With respect to this clonotype: This may stem from a read error, because a much larger clone lies one nucleotide away. The CDR3 ends on some other residue instead of the conserved phenylalanine or tryptophan, so this is likely a read error. This chain joins TRBV7-3 and TRBJ2-5; D might be TRBD1 (6 bases). Germline values: CDR1 SGHTA, CDR2 FQGTGA. Trimming shortened V by 6 bases and J by 5 bases, and 22 bases separated the two germline ends. This CDR3 has 16 amino acids. The CDR3 DNA reads as TGTGCCAGCAGGGGGGACAATTTTCCGCGTTGGGAGACCCAGTACTTA. This gives the protein CASRGDNFPRWETQYL.

This clonotype was detected many times. CDR3 region: CASSFYGGSYEQYF. The CDR3 bases are TGTGCCAGCAGTTTTTACGGAGGGAGCTACGAGCAGTACTTC. The genes are TRBV7-8 and TRBJ2-7, with a possible D match to TRBD2 (6 bases). The CDR3 runs 14 residues. Trimming took off 6 bases at V and 3 bases at J, with 15 bases between the two ends. Germline assignment: CDR1 SGHVS and CDR2 FQNEAQ.

As regards this clonotype: At one end the junction does not follow the germline gene, possibly because of a read error. V is TRBV5-6 and J is TRBJ2-7, with 8 bases that match TRBD2. CDR3 length: 14 amino acids. Germline loops: CDR1 SGHDT, CDR2 YYEEEE. Here the CDR3 reads CASSQLAEVYEQCF. CDR3 coding DNA: TGTGCCAGCAGCCAACTAGCGGAGGTCTACGAGCAGTGCTTC. The full variable domain, in which reference TRBV5-6 and TRBJ2-7 provide the parts outside the CDR3, is DAGVTQSPTHLIKTRGQQVTLRCSPKSGHDTVSWYQQALGQGPQFIFQYYEEEERQRGNFPDRFSGHQFPNYSSELNVNALLLGDSALYLCASSQLAEVYEQCFGPGTRLTVT.

This clonotype was seen at least ten times. This sequence joins TRBV12-3 or TRBV12-4 and TRBJ1-5, with 7 bases aligning to TRBD1. This CDR3 region has 15 residues. The J segment lost 9 bases and the V segment lost 5 bases, leaving 13 bases of the junction unmatched. CDR3 nucleotide sequence: TGTGCCAGCAGTCCTATACAGGGGACGAAGGGGCCCCAGCATTTT. Translated, it gives CASSPIQGTKGPQHF.

The table lists this clonotype with many counts. The chain carries TRBV6-1 and TRBJ1-5, with TRBD1 as a possible D gene (6 bases). V lost 4 bases and J 4 bases, leaving 17 bases between the germline ends. Germline values: CDR1 MNHNS, CDR2 SASEGT. The CDR3 consists of 16 residues. The CDR3 DNA is TGTGCCAGCAGTGTCACGCGCGGGACATCAAATCAGCCCCAGCATTTT. This translates into CASSVTRGTSNQPQHF.

The chain links TRBV29-1 to TRBJ1-2; the match to TRBD1 covers 8 bases. Looked up from germline, CDR1 is SQVTM and CDR2 is ANQGSEA. CDR3 length equals 15 residues. V was clipped by 1 base and J by 4 bases; unmatched bases: 8. The CDR3 sequence: CSVEGDRSASYGYTF. The DNA of the CDR3 is TGCAGCGTTGAAGGGGACAGGTCGGCCTCCTATGGCTACACCTTC.